This paragraph reports one T cell receptor beta chain. Genomic DNA belonging to each subset was distributed in equal measure over several immunoSEQ plates. Produced via immunoSEQ multiplex PCR; TCRdb's table is partial and in-frame only. Of about 1.9 million clones in the sample, roughly 93% were seen once. The germline CDR1 and CDR2 sequences are SGHRS and YFSETQ. Trimming left V 4 bases short and J 0 bases short, with 10 bases between. The CDR3 covers 15 residues. The sample comes from a study of shared clonotypes between healthy human individuals. About the research overall: Those who served as donors were a couple of women and a few men between the ages of 18 and 49.

CD45RO-negative, CCR7-positively selected cells formed the naive CD8 fraction, excluding terminally differentiated effector memory CD45RA+ cells. The origin of this receptor is a man younger than 35 in good health. Some clones in this sample may be carry-over from other donors' samples. The sequenced sample consisted of naive CD8+ T cells from PBMCs. V usage is TRBV5-1 and J usage is TRBJ1-4; a weak D match, TRBD1 (6 bases). CDR3 region: CASSAEGATNEKLFF. CDR3 nucleotide sequence: TGCGCCAGCAGCGCCGAGGGGGCAACTAATGAAAAACTGTTTTTT.